Listed here are 12 T cell receptor beta chains from one sample, sequenced in a study of beta chain features in type 1 diabetes. Study outcomes and limitations: Type 1 diabetes patients had TCRB CDR3s that were shorter (moderately but significantly so) in all four CD4+ subsets.

Reverse transcription of all isolated RNA meant that expressed TCRB transcripts were sequenced. The protocol was immunoSEQ multiplex PCR, while the TCRdb copy is restricted to in-frame clones and leaves out a portion. The data show around 280,000 clones, with about 15% seen just once and less than 0.02% held by the top ten. Their cognate antigens are unknown. What was sequenced was naive CD4+ T cells from blood. These receptors all stem from a man between 18 and 29 years old with type 1 diabetes.

V is TRBV5-4 and J is TRBJ1-2, with 9 nucleotides matching TRBD1. After removal of 7 bases from V and 2 bases from J, the junction contained 9 bases not matched to a gene. From germline, CDR1 is SGHNT and CDR2 YYREEE (reference sequence). The CDR3 sequence is 15 residues long. The CDR3 DNA reads as TGTGCCAGCTCTCAGGGGACAGGGATCAACTATGGCTACACCTTC. Translated, it gives CASSQGTGINYGYTF.

The table lists this clone with a few counts. The chain is built from TRBV29-1 and TRBJ2-1, with 7 positions matching TRBD1. Germline V gene sequence: CDR1 SQVTM, CDR2 ANQGSEA. The length of the CDR3 is 13 residues. V was pared by 6 bases and J by 2 bases, with 4 bases of the junction left unmatched. CDR3 loop: CSVQTGPYNEQFF. The CDR3 coding sequence is TGCAGCGTGCAGACAGGGCCCTACAATGAGCAGTTCTTC.

This clone was detected only a few times. The CDR3: CATSREVDYWPHF. CDR3 bases: TGTGCCACCAGCAGAGAAGTTGACTATTGGCCGCATTTT. This chain connects TRBV15 to TRBJ1-5, with no clear D. Trimming pared 0 bases from V and 15 bases from J, leaving 15 bases between. From germline, CDR1 is LNHNV and CDR2 YYDKDF (reference sequence). This CDR3 has 13 amino acids.

V is TRBV21-1 and J is TRBJ1-6. TRBV21-1 is termed a pseudogene. The CDR3 consists of 16 residues. For the CDR3, the DNA is TGTGCCAGCAGGGAGACTCGCAGCTCCTATAATTCACCCCTCCACTTT. It codes for CASRETRSSYNSPLHF.

The sample holds a few counts of this clone. This chain uses TRBV4-3 with TRBJ2-1, with 10 bases matching TRBD2. CDR3 length: 15 residues. CDR1 is LGHNA, CDR2 YSLEER, per germline. Unmatched junction bases numbered 7, after V lost 0 bases and J lost 11 bases. DNA for the CDR3: TGCGCCAGCAGCCAAGATAGCCTAGCGGGGGCCCAGCAGTTCTTC. Translating gives CASSQDSLAGAQQFF.

This clone came up a few times. This chain uses TRBV5-4 with TRBJ1-1, with a tentative D call TRBD1 (6 bases). V was trimmed by 7 bases and J by 1 base, leaving 14 bases between them. This CDR3 region has 14 residues. CDR1 and CDR2 (germline): SGHNT, YYREEE (reference sequence). CDR3 bases: TGTGCCAGCCAGGAGGAGACAGGGAACACTGAAGCTTTCTTT. This translates into CASQEETGNTEAFF.

V usage is TRBV27 and J usage is TRBJ1-6, with 9 bases matching TRBD1. The CDR3 covers 14 residues. The V segment lost 8 bases and the J segment 7 bases; nucleotides outside the gene matches: 6. Looked up from germline, CDR1 is MNHEY and CDR2 is SMNVEV (reference sequence). The CDR3 region is CASGRQGVNSPLHF. The CDR3 DNA is TGTGCCAGCGGCAGACAGGGGGTCAATTCACCCCTCCACTTT.

This clone was recorded a few times. The chain uses TRBV5-1 and TRBJ2-3, with 7 bases aligning to TRBD2. The trim removed 1 base at V and 6 bases at J, leaving 2 bases unmatched. Germline V gives CDR1 SGHRS, CDR2 YFSETQ. The CDR3 is 13 residues long. CDR3 bases: TGCGCCAGCAGCTTGAGGCGGGGGGATACGCAGTATTTT. Translating it yields CASSLRRGDTQYF.

This clone was seen only a few times. The chain recombines TRBV6-1 with TRBJ2-1, with 7 bases lining up with TRBD1. Germline V gives CDR1 MNHNS, CDR2 SASEGT. Trimming at V came to 7 bases and at J to 12 bases, leaving 6 bases not matched to a gene. The CDR3 is 11 residues long. CDR3 sequence: CASTRQGRQFF. For the CDR3, the DNA is TGTGCCAGCACCCGACAGGGTAGGCAGTTCTTC.

The sample holds a few counts of this clone. V and J are TRBV5-4 and TRBJ2-1, with 8 positions matching TRBD2. With 3 bases clipped from V and 7 bases from J, the junction kept 9 bases outside the gene matches. Germline V gives CDR1 SGHNT, CDR2 YYREEE (reference sequence). This CDR3 contains 15 residues. CDR3 coding DNA: TGTGCCAGCAGCTGGAATAGGGGACTAGGGAATGAGCAGTTCTTC. Residues: CASSWNRGLGNEQFF.

V and J are TRBV18 and TRBJ2-6; D remains unclear. The CDR3 length is 17 residues. V was trimmed by 0 bases and J by 0 bases, leaving 9 bases between them. Germline V CDR1 and CDR2: KGHSH, LQKENI. The CDR3 protein is CASSPPSLLSGANVLTF. The CDR3 bases are TGTGCCAGCTCACCACCCTCACTCCTCTCTGGGGCCAACGTCCTGACTTTC.

A few counts support this clone. The chain uses TRBV18 and TRBJ2-1, with 9 bases fitting TRBD1. CDR1 is KGHSH, CDR2 LQKENI, per germline. The V segment lost 3 bases and the J segment 10 bases; nucleotides outside the gene matches: 4. The CDR3 extends over 13 amino acids. CDR3 sequence (DNA): TGTGCCAGCTCACCCGGGACAGGGCGGGAGCAGTTCTTC. It translates to CASSPGTGREQFF.